One sample yielded the 31 T cell receptor beta chains listed below, sequenced in a study of blood T cell repertoires in COVID-19. Clones were sequenced by immunoSEQ multiplex PCR, and TCRdb holds only the in-frame ones, with some missing. The sample yields tens of thousands of clones, around 82% seen once. The sample comprised peripheral blood. Every receptor here comes from a human donor in a cohort sampled during active COVID-19.

The chain uses TRBV4-2 and TRBJ2-4; 7 bases agree with TRBD2. V lost 0 bases, J lost 8 bases, and 10 bases stayed unmatched. The CDR3 extends over 16 amino acids. Per germline, CDR1 LGHNA and CDR2 YNFKEQ. CDR3 bases: TGTGCCAGCAGCCAAGACTGGGCGGGAGTGAGGGACATTCAGTACTTC. Translating gives CASSQDWAGVRDIQYF.

As regards this clone: The same CDR3 also results from other DNA sequences found in this sample. V usage is TRBV19 and J usage is TRBJ1-2, with 11 bases matching TRBD1. The trim removed 3 bases at V and 2 bases at J, leaving 2 bases unmatched. CDR1 is LNHDA and CDR2 is SQIVND in the germline V gene (reference sequence). This CDR3 is built from 15 residues. The CDR3 protein is CASSIRDRGNYGYTF. For the CDR3, the DNA is TGTGCCAGTAGTATCCGGGACAGGGGGAACTATGGCTACACCTTC. Filled out from reference TRBV19 and TRBJ1-2, the complete variable domain reads DGGITQSPKYLFRKEGQNVTLSCEQNLNHDAMYWYRQDPGQGLRLIYYSQIVNDFQKGDIAEGYSVSREKKESFPLTVTSAQKNPTAFYLCASSIRDRGNYGYTFGSGTRLTVV.

This clone was seen once. The chain uses TRBV11-3 and TRBJ2-7; 8 bases fit TRBD1. V trimming: 5 bases; J trimming: 7 bases; junction bases outside the gene matches: 10. The CDR3 covers 14 residues. Germline CDR1 SGHNT, CDR2 YENEEA. The CDR3 spells CASSRGQGPREQYF. In DNA, the CDR3 is TGTGCCAGCAGCCGCGGACAGGGCCCCAGGGAGCAGTACTTC.

This chain connects TRBV3-1 (or the pseudogene TRBV3-2) to TRBJ2-1; 9 bases are a match to TRBD2. Germline-derived CDR1 and CDR2 are LGHDT and YNNKEL (reference sequence). This CDR3 has 16 amino acids. V dropped 1 base and J dropped 8; count of bases not matched to a gene: 9. The CDR3 loop reads CASSQAWASGTHEQFF. CDR3 sequence (DNA): TGTGCCAGCAGCCAAGCTTGGGCTAGCGGGACCCATGAGCAGTTCTTC.

The V call is TRBV12-3 or TRBV12-4, the J call TRBJ2-7; D is perhaps TRBD1 (6 bases). There are 13 residues in the CDR3. Trimming pared 5 bases from V and 2 bases from J, leaving 10 bases between. This CDR3 is CASSTGPTYEQYF. CDR3 DNA sequence: TGTGCCAGCAGTACAGGGCCGACCTACGAGCAGTACTTC.

The rearrangement joins TRBV29-1 to TRBJ1-2; 12 positions match TRBD1. The CDR3 is made up of 14 amino acids. The germline V gene encodes CDR1 SQVTM and CDR2 ANQGSEA. V trimming: 5 bases; J trimming: 8 bases; junction bases outside the gene matches: 9. The CDR3 reads CSVSTGQGAQGYTF. CDR3 DNA sequence: TGCAGCGTTTCCACGGGACAGGGGGCGCAGGGCTACACCTTC.

The CDR3: CASSIVMNGDGYTF. CDR3 nucleotide sequence: TGTGCCAGTAGTATAGTAATGAACGGGGATGGCTACACCTTC. V is TRBV19 and J is TRBJ1-2; unclear D gene. V was trimmed by 1 base and J by 6 bases, leaving 12 bases between them. This CDR3 has 14 amino acids. Looked up from germline, CDR1 is LNHDA and CDR2 is SQIVND (reference sequence).

This clone came up a few times. The chain carries TRBV19 and TRBJ2-2; TRBD2 might be the D (5 bases). The V gene lost 5 bases and the J gene lost 5 bases, with 18 bases spanning the gap. Germline V gene data show CDR1 as LNHDA and CDR2 as SQIVND (reference sequence). This CDR3 has 16 residues. The CDR3 DNA sequence: TGTGCCAGTAGTGCGACGAATGGACGGAGGACCGGGGAGCTGTTTTTT. Its protein product is CASSATNGRRTGELFF.

The genes are TRBV19 and TRBJ2-5; TRBD2 agrees at 8 bases. Germline CDR1 LNHDA, CDR2 SQIVND (reference sequence). This CDR3 has 15 residues. V gave up 1 base and J gave up 5 bases; unmatched junction bases: 6. As DNA, the CDR3 is TGTGCCAGTAGTATAGGGAGCGGGGGAGGCGAGACCCAGTACTTC. Translation: CASSIGSGGGETQYF.

This clone was found once. The CDR3 nucleotides are TGTGCCAGCAGCCTAGACGGAAGCAATCAGCCCCAGCATTTT. Protein product: CASSLDGSNQPQHF. This rearrangement joins TRBV6-5 to TRBJ1-5; no firm D call. This CDR3 comprises 14 residues. The germline V and J ends were trimmed by 6 bases and 1 base, with 10 bases remaining between them. The germline CDR1 and CDR2 sequences are MNHEY and SVGAGI.

The chain links TRBV7-6 to TRBJ2-4; tentative D call: TRBD1 (6 bases). The CDR3 runs 13 residues. From germline, CDR1 is SGHVS and CDR2 FNYEAQ. Trimming removed 5 bases at V and 12 bases at J, with 17 bases between. In DNA, the CDR3 is TGTGCCAGCAGCGTGCTCCAGGGGAGTGCTCAGTACTTC. It yields the protein CASSVLQGSAQYF.

This clone was recorded a few times. The chain couples TRBV11-2 to TRBJ1-6, with D hard to call. The CDR3 is 13 amino acids. CDR1 is SGHAT and CDR2 is FQNNGV in the germline V gene. Trimming removed 5 bases from V and 9 bases from J, with 11 bases in between. In DNA, the CDR3 is TGTGCCAGCAGCCCGGGAAGGGTTTCACCCCTCCACTTT. It codes for CASSPGRVSPLHF.

V gene TRBV2 combines with J gene TRBJ2-7; 7 nucleotides line up with TRBD1. CDR1 is SNHLY, CDR2 FYNNEI, per germline. The J segment lost 3 bases and the V segment lost 6 bases, leaving 14 bases of the junction unmatched. The CDR3 sequence is 16 residues long. CDR3 residues: CASSLIGGYRYYEQYF. The CDR3 DNA reads as TGTGCCAGCAGCCTGATAGGGGGCTATAGGTACTACGAGCAGTACTTC.

The J gene is TRBJ2-3, the V gene TRBV5-1; 8 nucleotides align to TRBD2. Germline V lookup: CDR1 SGHRS, CDR2 YFSETQ. Losses at the gene ends were 1 base for V and 0 bases for J; bases not matched to a gene: 10. This CDR3 region has 18 residues. This chain's CDR3 is CASSLWGGGGPSTDTQYF. CDR3 DNA: TGCGCCAGCAGCTTGTGGGGCGGCGGGGGGCCGAGCACAGATACGCAGTATTTT.

The rearrangement uses TRBV5-5 and TRBJ2-7, with 7 bases that match TRBD1. The junction had 9 bases not matched to a gene; V was cut back by 3 bases and J by 6 bases. CDR1 and CDR2 (germline): SGHKS, YYEKEE (reference sequence). The CDR3 sequence is 14 residues long. CDR3 residues: CASSSGTGTAEQYF. The CDR3, as DNA: TGTGCCAGCAGCTCCGGAACCGGGACAGCCGAGCAGTACTTC.

The chain carries TRBV13 and TRBJ2-5, with 9 bases that match TRBD2. Germline lookup yields CDR1 PRHDT and CDR2 FYEKMQ (reference sequence). CDR3 length equals 16 residues. V dropped 1 base and J dropped 0; count of bases not matched to a gene: 3. Here the CDR3 DNA reads TGTGCCAGCAGCTTAGAGTCTAGCGGGAACCAAGAGACCCAGTACTTC. Encoded protein: CASSLESSGNQETQYF. Variable domain in full (rest from reference TRBV13 and TRBJ2-5): AAGVIQSPRHLIKEKRETATLKCYPIPRHDTVYWYQQGPGQDPQFLISFYEKMQSDKGSIPDRFSAQQFSDYHSELNMSSLELGDSALYFCASSLESSGNQETQYFGPGTRLLVL.

This clone was observed a handful of times. The chain couples TRBV28 to TRBJ2-7, with a tentative D call TRBD1 (5 bases). Germline V gene sequence: CDR1 MDHEN, CDR2 SYDVKM. This CDR3 has 17 residues. The ends were cut back, 4 bases at V and 0 bases at J, with 19 bases in the middle. CDR3 in amino acids: CASSSRWTDQGSYEQYF. For the CDR3, the DNA is TGTGCCAGCAGTTCCCGGTGGACCGATCAGGGCTCCTACGAGCAGTACTTC.

This clone was seen just once. Here the CDR3 reads CASSHYRAGGTEAFF. The CDR3 coding sequence is TGTGCCAGCAGCCATTACAGGGCAGGGGGCACTGAAGCTTTCTTT. The J gene is TRBJ1-1, the V gene TRBV3-1 (or the pseudogene TRBV3-2), with 7 bases matching TRBD1. The CDR3 runs to 15 residues. Germline CDR1 and CDR2: LGHDT and YNNKEL (reference sequence). Trimming cost V 3 bases and J 4 bases; bases outside gene matches: 8.

The gene calls are TRBV11-3 and TRBJ2-3; D is possibly TRBD2 (6 bases). The CDR3 has 16 amino acids. The V end lost 4 bases, the J end lost 4 bases, and 18 bases lay between the germline ends. Germline V gene sequence: CDR1 SGHNT, CDR2 YENEEA. The CDR3 sequence: CASSYGLATDADTQYF. CDR3 sequence (DNA): TGTGCCAGCAGCTACGGTCTAGCGACGGATGCAGATACGCAGTATTTT.

The chain couples TRBV28 to TRBJ2-4; no firm D call. V was clipped by 3 bases and J by 13 bases, with 13 bases between them. Germline CDR1 MDHEN, CDR2 SYDVKM. The CDR3 is 12 residues long. The CDR3 nucleotides are TGTGCCAGCAGTTTGCTTCGTACTGAACAGTACTTC. It yields the protein CASSLLRTEQYF.

The rearrangement uses TRBV28 and TRBJ2-1; 11 bases fit TRBD2. The CDR3 is made up of 16 amino acids. CDR1 and CDR2 from the germline V gene are MDHEN and SYDVKM. The V segment lost 4 bases and the J segment 4 bases; nucleotides outside the gene matches: 6. The CDR3, as DNA: TGTGCCAGCAGTTCCCGACTAGCGGGGAATTACAATGAGCAGTTCTTC. Its protein product is CASSSRLAGNYNEQFF.

The rearrangement links TRBV19 to TRBJ1-2, with unresolved D. This CDR3 comprises 17 residues. Germline assignment: CDR1 LNHDA and CDR2 SQIVND (reference sequence). Trimming stripped 4 bases from V and 4 bases from J, with 22 bases between. The CDR3 reads CASSRPGFEFRSYGYTF. The DNA of the CDR3 is TGTGCCAGTAGTAGGCCGGGATTCGAATTTAGGAGCTATGGCTACACCTTC.

The J gene is TRBJ1-1, the V gene TRBV3-1 (or the pseudogene TRBV3-2); D is undetermined. The CDR3 is 12 amino acids. V lost 4 bases and J 5 bases, leaving 8 bases between the germline ends. CDR1 is LGHDT and CDR2 is YNNKEL in the germline V gene (reference sequence). The CDR3 DNA reads TGTGCCAGCAGCCGAGGGCGTACTGAAGCTTTCTTT. Amino acids: CASSRGRTEAFF.

The rearrangement joins TRBV9 to TRBJ2-7; D is possibly TRBD2 (5 bases). CDR3 length equals 17 residues. The germline V gene has CDR1 SGDLS and CDR2 YYNGEE. With 0 bases removed from V and 1 base from J, the gap between germline ends came to 17 bases. DNA for the CDR3: TGTGCCAGCAGCGTAGGACTTAGGGAGCCTACTTCCTACGAGCAGTACTTC. This codes for CASSVGLREPTSYEQYF.

The rearrangement uses TRBV12-3 or TRBV12-4 and TRBJ2-7, with D perhaps TRBD1 (5 bases). This CDR3 spans 13 amino acids. V dropped 5 bases and J dropped 4 bases, with 12 bases sitting between them. The DNA of the CDR3 is TGTGCCAGCAGTCTTCGACAGCTTTACGAGCAGTACTTC. The encoded protein is CASSLRQLYEQYF.

This sequence joins TRBV7-2 and TRBJ2-1, with D perhaps matching TRBD2 (5 bases). Trimming left V 7 bases short and J 6 bases short, with 13 bases between. From germline, CDR1 is SGHTA and CDR2 FQGNSA. This CDR3 contains 13 residues. The DNA for the CDR3 is TGTGCCAGCACCCTCCTAGCTGGCAATGAGCAGTTCTTC. As protein: CASTLLAGNEQFF.

The chain carries TRBV28 and TRBJ1-5; 7 nucleotides align to TRBD1. Germline V gives CDR1 MDHEN, CDR2 SYDVKM. V gave up 3 bases and J gave up 5 bases; unmatched junction bases: 4. The CDR3 has 14 residues. The CDR3 spells CASSFYRGHQPQHF. The CDR3 nucleotides read TGTGCCAGCAGTTTTTACAGGGGCCATCAGCCCCAGCATTTT.

This clone occurred once. The CDR3 sequence is CASRGRGNSNQPQHF. In DNA, the CDR3 is TGTGCCAGCAGGGGGAGGGGAAATAGCAATCAGCCCCAGCATTTT. The rearrangement joins TRBV4-2 to TRBJ1-5, with a weak D call TRBD1 (5 bases). V was cut by 6 bases and J by 0 bases, with 12 bases left in between. This CDR3 spans 15 amino acids. Germline assignment: CDR1 LGHNA and CDR2 YNFKEQ.

CDR3 sequence: CASSFDGQGAYGYTF. In DNA form, the CDR3 reads TGTGCCAGCAGCTTCGACGGACAGGGAGCCTATGGCTACACCTTC. The V gene is TRBV11-2, the J gene TRBJ1-2; 8 bases map to TRBD1. The CDR3 sequence is 15 residues long. Germline trimming cut 3 bases from V and 4 bases from J; bases unmatched to any gene: 7. From germline, CDR1 is SGHAT and CDR2 FQNNGV.

The CDR3: CASSLGGTGQETQYF. CDR3 nucleotides: TGTGCCAGCAGCTTAGGGGGGACAGGGCAAGAGACCCAGTACTTC. The chain has TRBV13 and TRBJ2-5; 9 bases map to TRBD1. Losses at the gene ends were 0 bases for V and 2 bases for J; bases not matched to a gene: 1. This CDR3 is 15 amino acids long. From germline, CDR1 is PRHDT and CDR2 FYEKMQ (reference sequence).

CDR3 amino acids: CASLGREGSNTQYF. The CDR3 nucleotides read TGTGCCAGCTTGGGGCGGGAGGGCTCAAATACGCAGTATTTT. This chain links TRBV28 with TRBJ2-3; 9 positions agree with TRBD2. With V trimmed by 8 bases and J by 7 bases, 10 bases remained unmatched. This CDR3 spans 14 amino acids. The germline V gene has CDR1 MDHEN and CDR2 SYDVKM.